This T cell receptor beta chain was sequenced during a study of regulatory T cells in long-lasting Graves disease. Time point given: newly diagnosed GD, antithyroid drugs for less than 3 months. There was RNA extracted from PBMCs, and the TCR library was made from it. Construction of TCR beta libraries relied on iRepertoire HTBI primers and on Arm-PCR targeting CDR3 regions. MiXCR, applied by TCRdb to the multiplex PCR reads, yields one record per CDR3 protein. The repertoire holds 420,000 or so distinct CDR3 sequences, with about 16% as singletons. Many counts were recorded for this clonotype. Unmatched junction bases numbered 8, after V lost 1 base and J lost 4 bases. This CDR3 region has 16 residues. From germline, CDR1 is SGHTA and CDR2 FQGNSA. This sample was also put to use in a study of T cells in Graves' hyperthyroidism and ophthalmopathy.

The sequencing used peripheral blood mononuclear cells (PBMCs), collected at new diagnosis, from a patient treated with antithyroid drugs. The chain employs TRBV7-2 and TRBJ1-2, with 8 bases that match TRBD1. The clonotype originates from a woman aged 18-29 years with Graves disease. The CDR3 region is CASSLDRTGSIYGYTF. DNA of the CDR3: TGTGCCAGCAGCTTAGATAGGACAGGGAGTATCTATGGCTACACCTTC. Full variable domain (remainder filled in from reference TRBV7-2 and TRBJ1-2): GAGVSQSPSNKVTEKGKDVELRCDPISGHTALYWYRQSLGQGLEFLIYFQGNSAPDKSGLPSDRFSAERTGGSVSTLTIQRTQQEDSAVYLCASSLDRTGSIYGYTFGSGTRLTVV.